This record covers a single T cell receptor beta chain. The protocol was immunoSEQ multiplex PCR, while the TCRdb copy is restricted to in-frame clones and leaves out a portion. The sample has 250,000 to 350,000 clones; about 90% are singletons. The data originate from a study of blood T cell repertoires in COVID-19. V shed 3 bases and J shed 0 bases, with 10 bases lying between them. This CDR3 is 14 amino acids long. Germline V gene lookup returns CDR1 SGHKS and CDR2 YYEKEE (reference sequence). The receptor was isolated from a woman aged 25-40 years with COVID-19, enrolled during active disease. Sequencing input: peripheral blood. The V call is TRBV5-5, the J call TRBJ2-7; D not resolved. CDR3 nucleotides: TGTGCCAGCAGCTCCAAGCTGTTCTCCTACGAGCAGTACTTC. It is translated as CASSSKLFSYEQYF.